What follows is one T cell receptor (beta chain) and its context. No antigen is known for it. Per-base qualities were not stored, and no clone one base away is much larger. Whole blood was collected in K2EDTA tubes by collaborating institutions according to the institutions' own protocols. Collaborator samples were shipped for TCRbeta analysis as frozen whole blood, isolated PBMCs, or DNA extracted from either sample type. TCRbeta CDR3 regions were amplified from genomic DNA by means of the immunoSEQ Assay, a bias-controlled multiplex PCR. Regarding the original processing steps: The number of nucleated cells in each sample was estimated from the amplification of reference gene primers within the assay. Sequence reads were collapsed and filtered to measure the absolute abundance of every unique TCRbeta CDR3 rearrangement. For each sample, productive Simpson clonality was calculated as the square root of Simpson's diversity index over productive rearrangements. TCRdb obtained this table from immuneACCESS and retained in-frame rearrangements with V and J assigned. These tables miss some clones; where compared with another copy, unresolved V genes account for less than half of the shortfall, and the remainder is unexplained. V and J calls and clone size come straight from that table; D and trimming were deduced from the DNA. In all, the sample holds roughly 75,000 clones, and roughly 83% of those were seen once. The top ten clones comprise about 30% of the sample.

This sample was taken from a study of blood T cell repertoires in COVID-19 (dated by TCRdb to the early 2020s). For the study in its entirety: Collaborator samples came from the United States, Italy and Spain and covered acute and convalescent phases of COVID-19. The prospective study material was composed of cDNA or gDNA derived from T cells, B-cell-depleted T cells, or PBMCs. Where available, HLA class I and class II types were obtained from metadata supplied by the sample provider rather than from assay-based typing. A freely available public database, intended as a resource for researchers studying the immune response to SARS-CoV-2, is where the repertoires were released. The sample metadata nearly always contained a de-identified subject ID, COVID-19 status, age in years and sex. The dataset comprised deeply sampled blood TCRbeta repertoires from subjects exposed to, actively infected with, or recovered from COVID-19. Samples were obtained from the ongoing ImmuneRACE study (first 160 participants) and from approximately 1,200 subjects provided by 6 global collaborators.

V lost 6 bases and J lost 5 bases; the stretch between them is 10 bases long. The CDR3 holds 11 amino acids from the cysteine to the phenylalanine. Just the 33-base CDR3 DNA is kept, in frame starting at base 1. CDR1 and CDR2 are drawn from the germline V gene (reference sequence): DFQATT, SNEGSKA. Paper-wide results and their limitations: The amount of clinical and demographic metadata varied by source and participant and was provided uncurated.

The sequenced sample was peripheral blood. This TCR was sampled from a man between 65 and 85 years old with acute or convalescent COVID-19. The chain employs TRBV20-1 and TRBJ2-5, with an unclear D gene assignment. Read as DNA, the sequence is TGCAGTGCCCACTCCGGTGAGACCCAGTACTTC. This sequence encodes CSAHSGETQYF.